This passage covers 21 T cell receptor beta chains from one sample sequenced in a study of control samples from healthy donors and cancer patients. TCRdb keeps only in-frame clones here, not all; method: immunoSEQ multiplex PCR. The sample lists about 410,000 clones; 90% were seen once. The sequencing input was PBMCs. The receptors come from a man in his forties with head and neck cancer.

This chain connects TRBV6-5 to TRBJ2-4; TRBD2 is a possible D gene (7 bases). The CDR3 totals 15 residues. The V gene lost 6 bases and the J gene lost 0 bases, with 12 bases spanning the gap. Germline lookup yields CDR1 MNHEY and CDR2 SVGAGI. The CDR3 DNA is TGTGCCAGCAGAAGGGGGGGGGAAGCCAAAAACATTCAGTACTTC. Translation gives CASRRGGEAKNIQYF.

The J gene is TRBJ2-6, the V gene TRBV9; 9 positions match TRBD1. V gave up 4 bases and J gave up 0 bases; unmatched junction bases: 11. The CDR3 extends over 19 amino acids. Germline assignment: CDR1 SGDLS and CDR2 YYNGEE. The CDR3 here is CASSTHPGQGSSGANVLTF. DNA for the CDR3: TGTGCCAGCAGCACCCATCCGGGACAGGGTTCCTCTGGGGCCAACGTCCTGACTTTC.

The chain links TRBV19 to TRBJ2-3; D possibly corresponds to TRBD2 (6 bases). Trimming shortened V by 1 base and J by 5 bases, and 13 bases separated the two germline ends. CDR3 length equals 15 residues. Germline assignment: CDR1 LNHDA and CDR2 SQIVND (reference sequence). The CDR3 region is CASSIGSGGGDTQYF. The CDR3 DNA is TGTGCCAGTAGTATAGGGTCCGGGGGAGGAGATACGCAGTATTTT.

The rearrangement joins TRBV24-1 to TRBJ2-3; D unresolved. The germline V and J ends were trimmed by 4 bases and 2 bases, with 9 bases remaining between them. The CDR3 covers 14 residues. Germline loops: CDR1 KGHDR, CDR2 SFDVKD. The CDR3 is CATSDPQYTDTQYF. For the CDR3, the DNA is TGTGCCACCAGTGACCCTCAATACACAGATACGCAGTATTTT.

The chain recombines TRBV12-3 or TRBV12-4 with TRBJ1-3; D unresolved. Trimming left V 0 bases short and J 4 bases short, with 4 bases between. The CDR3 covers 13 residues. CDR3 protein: CASSLAPGNTIYF. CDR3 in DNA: TGTGCCAGCAGTTTAGCGCCAGGAAACACCATATATTTT.

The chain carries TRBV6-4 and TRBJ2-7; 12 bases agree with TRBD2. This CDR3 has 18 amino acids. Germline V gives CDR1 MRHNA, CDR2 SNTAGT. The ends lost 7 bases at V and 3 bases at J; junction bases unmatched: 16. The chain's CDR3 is CASNPWASGRAVNYEQYF. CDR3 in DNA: TGTGCCAGCAACCCTTGGGCTAGCGGGAGGGCCGTGAACTACGAGCAGTACTTC.

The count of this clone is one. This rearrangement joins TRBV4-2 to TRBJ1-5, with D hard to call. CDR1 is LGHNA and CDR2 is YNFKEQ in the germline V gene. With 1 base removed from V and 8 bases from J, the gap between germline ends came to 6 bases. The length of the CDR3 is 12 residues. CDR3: CASSQGTEPQHF. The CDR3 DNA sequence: TGTGCCAGCAGCCAAGGGACGGAGCCCCAGCATTTT.

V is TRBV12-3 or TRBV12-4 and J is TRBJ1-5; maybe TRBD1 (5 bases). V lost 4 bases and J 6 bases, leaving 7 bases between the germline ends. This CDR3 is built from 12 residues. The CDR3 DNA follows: TGTGCCAGCAGTTCAGGGATTCAGCCCCAGCATTTT. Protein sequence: CASSSGIQPQHF.

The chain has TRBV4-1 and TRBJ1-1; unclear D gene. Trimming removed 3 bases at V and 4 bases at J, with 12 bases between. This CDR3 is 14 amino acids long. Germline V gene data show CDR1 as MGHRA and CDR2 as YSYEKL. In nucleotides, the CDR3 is TGCGCCAGCAGCCATCAAGGAACGGGCACTGAAGCTTTCTTT. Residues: CASSHQGTGTEAFF.

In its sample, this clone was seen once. The CDR3 sequence: CATSRDRVEPYGYTF. In nucleotides, the CDR3 is TGTGCCACCAGCAGAGACCGGGTCGAACCATATGGCTACACCTTC. The V and J genes are TRBV15 and TRBJ1-2; no reliable D call. In germline, CDR1 is LNHNV, CDR2 YYDKDF (reference sequence). The CDR3 contains 15 residues. Between the trimmed V and J ends, which lost 0 bases and 5 bases, there was a span of 13 bases.

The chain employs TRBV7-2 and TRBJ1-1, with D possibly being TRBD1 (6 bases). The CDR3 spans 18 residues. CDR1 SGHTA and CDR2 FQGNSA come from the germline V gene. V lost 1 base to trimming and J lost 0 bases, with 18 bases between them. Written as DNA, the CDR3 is TGTGCCAGCAGCTTAGTTGTCCGGGGGGCTGGGGTGAACACTGAAGCTTTCTTT. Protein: CASSLVVRGAGVNTEAFF.

The CDR3 region is CASTTGIYTEAFF. The CDR3 region has the DNA TGTGCCAGCACCACAGGCATCTACACTGAAGCTTTCTTT. The rearrangement links TRBV7-2 to TRBJ1-1; perhaps TRBD1 as D (5 bases). The V gene lost 7 bases and the J gene lost 3 bases, with 12 bases spanning the gap. The V gene's germline CDR1 is SGHTA and CDR2 FQGNSA. The CDR3 is made up of 13 amino acids.

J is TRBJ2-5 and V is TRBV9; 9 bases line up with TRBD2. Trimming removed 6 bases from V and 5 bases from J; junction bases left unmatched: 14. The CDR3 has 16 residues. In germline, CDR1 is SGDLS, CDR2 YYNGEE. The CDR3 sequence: CASTPRLGSGSETQYF. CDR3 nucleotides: TGTGCCAGCACTCCTAGGCTAGGTAGCGGGAGTGAGACCCAGTACTTC.

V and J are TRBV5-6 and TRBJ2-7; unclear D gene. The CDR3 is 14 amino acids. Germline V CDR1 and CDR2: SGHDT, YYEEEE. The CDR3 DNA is TGTGCTTCCAGGCCGGCACCCTTAAGCTACGAGCAGTACTTC. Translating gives CASRPAPLSYEQYF. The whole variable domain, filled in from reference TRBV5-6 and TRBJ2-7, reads DAGVTQSPTHLIKTRGQQVTLRCSPKSGHDTVSWYQQALGQGPQFIFQYYEEEERQRGNFPDRFSGHQFPNYSSELNVNALLLGDSALYLCASRPAPLSYEQYFGPGTRLTVT.

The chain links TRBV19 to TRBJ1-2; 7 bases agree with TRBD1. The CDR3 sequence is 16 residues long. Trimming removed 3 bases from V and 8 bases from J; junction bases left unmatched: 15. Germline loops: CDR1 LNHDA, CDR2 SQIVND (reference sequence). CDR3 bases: TGTGCCAGTAGTATGGTATTCCCCGGGACAGTAAACGGCTACACCTTC. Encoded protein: CASSMVFPGTVNGYTF.

The CDR3 region is CASSSLTPRPTYEQYF. As DNA, the CDR3 is TGTGCCAGCAGTTCCCTCACCCCGAGGCCTACCTACGAGCAGTACTTC. V is TRBV28 and J is TRBJ2-7; D remains ambiguous. V was shortened by 4 bases and J by 2 bases, with 18 bases between the two germline ends. This CDR3 spans 16 amino acids. Germline V gene sequence: CDR1 MDHEN, CDR2 SYDVKM.

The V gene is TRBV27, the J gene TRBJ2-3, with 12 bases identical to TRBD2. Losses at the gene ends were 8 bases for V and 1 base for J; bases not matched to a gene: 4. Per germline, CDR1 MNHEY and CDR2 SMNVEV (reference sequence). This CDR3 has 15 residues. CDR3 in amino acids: CASHLAGGGTDTQYF. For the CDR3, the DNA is TGTGCCAGCCACCTAGCGGGGGGGGGCACAGATACGCAGTATTTT.

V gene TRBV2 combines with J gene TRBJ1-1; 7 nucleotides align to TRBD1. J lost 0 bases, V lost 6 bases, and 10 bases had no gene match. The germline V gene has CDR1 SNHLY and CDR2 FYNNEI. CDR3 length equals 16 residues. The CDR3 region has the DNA TGTGCCAGCAGCCGACAGGGAATTGTAGTGAACACTGAAGCTTTCTTT. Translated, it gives CASSRQGIVVNTEAFF.

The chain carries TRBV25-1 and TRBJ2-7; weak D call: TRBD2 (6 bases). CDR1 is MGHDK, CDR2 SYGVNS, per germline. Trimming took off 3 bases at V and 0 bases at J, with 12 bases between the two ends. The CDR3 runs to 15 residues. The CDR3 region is CASSDPGTGSYEQYF. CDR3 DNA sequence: TGTGCCAGCAGTGATCCCGGGACTGGCTCCTACGAGCAGTACTTC.

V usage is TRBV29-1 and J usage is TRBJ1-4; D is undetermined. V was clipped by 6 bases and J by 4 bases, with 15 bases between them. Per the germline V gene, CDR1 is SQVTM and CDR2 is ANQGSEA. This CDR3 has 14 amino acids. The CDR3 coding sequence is TGCAGCGTCCGCCGCGGCGGCGTTAATGAAAAACTGTTTTTT. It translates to CSVRRGGVNEKLFF.

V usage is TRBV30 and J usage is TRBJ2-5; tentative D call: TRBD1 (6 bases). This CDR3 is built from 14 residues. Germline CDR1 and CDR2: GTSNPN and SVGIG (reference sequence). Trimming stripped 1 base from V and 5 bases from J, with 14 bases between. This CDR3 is CAWSANRVRETQYF. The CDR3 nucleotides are TGTGCCTGGAGTGCTAACAGGGTGAGGGAGACCCAGTACTTC. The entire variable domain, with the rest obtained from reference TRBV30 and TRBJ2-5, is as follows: SQTIHQWPATLVQPVGSPLSLECTVEGTSNPNLYWYRQAAGRGLQLLFYSVGIGQISSEVPQNLSASRPQDRQFILSSKKLLLSDSGFYLCAWSANRVRETQYFGPGTRLLVL.